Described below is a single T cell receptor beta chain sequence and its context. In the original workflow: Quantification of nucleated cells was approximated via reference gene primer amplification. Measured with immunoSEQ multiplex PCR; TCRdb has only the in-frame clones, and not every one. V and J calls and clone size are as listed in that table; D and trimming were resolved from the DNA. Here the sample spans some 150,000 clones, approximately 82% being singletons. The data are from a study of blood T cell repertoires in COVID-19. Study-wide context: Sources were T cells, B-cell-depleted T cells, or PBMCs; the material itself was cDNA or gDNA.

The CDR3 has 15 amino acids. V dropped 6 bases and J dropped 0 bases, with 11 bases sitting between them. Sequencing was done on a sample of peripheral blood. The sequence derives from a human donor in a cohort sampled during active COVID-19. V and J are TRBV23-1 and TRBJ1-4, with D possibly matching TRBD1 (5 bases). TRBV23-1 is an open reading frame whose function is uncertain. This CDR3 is CASRGEGSTNEKLFF. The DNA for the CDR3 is TGCGCCAGCAGAGGGGAGGGGTCAACTAATGAAAAACTGTTTTTT.